This T cell receptor beta chain was sequenced in a study of control samples from healthy donors and cancer patients. Using immunoSEQ multiplex PCR, the repertoire was profiled, and TCRdb retains in-frame clones only, with some absent. The sample holds roughly 180,000 clones, about nine tenths seen once. Trimming took off 5 bases at V and 0 bases at J, with 17 bases between the two ends. The CDR3 sequence is 17 residues long. Germline V gives CDR1 SEHNR, CDR2 FQNEAQ (reference sequence). Sequencing was performed on blood. The sequence was collected from a woman between 35 and 50 years old in good health. The genes are TRBV7-9 and TRBJ2-1; D remains ambiguous. The CDR3 DNA is TGTGCCAGCAGCGTCTATAAAGGGATGAGCTCCTACAATGAGCAGTTCTTC. Translating gives CASSVYKGMSSYNEQFF.